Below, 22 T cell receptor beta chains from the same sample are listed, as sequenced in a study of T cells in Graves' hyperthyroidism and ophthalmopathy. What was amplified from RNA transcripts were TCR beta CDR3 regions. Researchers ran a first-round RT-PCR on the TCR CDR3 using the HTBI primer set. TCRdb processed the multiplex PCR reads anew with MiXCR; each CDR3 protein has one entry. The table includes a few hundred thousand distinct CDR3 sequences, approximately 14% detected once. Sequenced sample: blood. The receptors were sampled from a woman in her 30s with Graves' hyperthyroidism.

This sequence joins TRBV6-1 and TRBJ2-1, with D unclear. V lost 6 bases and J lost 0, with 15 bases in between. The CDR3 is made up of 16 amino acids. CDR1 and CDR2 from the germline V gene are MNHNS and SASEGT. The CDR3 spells CASRPEIESSYNEQFF. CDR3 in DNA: TGTGCCAGCAGACCCGAGATCGAGAGCTCCTACAATGAGCAGTTCTTC.

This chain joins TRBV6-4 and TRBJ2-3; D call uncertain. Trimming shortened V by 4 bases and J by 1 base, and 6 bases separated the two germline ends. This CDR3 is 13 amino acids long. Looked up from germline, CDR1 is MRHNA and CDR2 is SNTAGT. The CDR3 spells CASSGNGTDTQYF. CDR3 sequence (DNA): TGTGCCAGCAGTGGCAATGGCACAGATACGCAGTATTTT.

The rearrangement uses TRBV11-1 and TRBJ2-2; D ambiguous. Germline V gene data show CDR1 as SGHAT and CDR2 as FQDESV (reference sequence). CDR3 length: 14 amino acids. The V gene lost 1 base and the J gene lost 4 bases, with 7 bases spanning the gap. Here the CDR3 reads CASSLGFSTGELFF. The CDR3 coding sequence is TGTGCCAGCAGCTTAGGGTTTAGCACCGGGGAGCTGTTTTTT.

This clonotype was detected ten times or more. The CDR3 DNA is TGTGCCACCAACCGGGAATTAACCGGCAATGAGCAGTTCTTC. It encodes CATNRELTGNEQFF. This chain links TRBV7-9 with TRBJ2-1; D possibly corresponds to TRBD2 (5 bases). Germline values: CDR1 SEHNR, CDR2 FQNEAQ (reference sequence). The V end lost 10 bases, the J end lost 6 bases, and 19 bases lay between the germline ends. CDR3 size: 14 residues.

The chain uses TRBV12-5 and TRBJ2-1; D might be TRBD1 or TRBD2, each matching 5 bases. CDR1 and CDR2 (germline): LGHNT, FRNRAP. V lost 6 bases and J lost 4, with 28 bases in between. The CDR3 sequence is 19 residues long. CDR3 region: CASGFWTLRPGEGYNEQFF. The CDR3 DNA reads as TGTGCTAGTGGCTTTTGGACCCTGAGGCCCGGAGAGGGGTACAATGAGCAGTTCTTC.

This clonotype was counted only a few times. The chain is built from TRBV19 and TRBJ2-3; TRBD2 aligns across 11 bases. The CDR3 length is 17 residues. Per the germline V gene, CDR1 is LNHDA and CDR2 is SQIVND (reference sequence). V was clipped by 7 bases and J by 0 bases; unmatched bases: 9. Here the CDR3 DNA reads TGTGCCAGTACCGGGACTAGCGGTTACTCTAGCACAGATACGCAGTATTTT. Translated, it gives CASTGTSGYSSTDTQYF.

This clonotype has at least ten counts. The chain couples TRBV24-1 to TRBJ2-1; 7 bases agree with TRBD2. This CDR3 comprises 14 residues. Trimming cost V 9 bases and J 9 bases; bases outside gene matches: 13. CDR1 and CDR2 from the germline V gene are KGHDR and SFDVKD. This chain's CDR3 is CATRLAGEGSEQFF. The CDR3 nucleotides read TGTGCCACCCGGCTGGCGGGAGAGGGTAGTGAGCAGTTCTTC.

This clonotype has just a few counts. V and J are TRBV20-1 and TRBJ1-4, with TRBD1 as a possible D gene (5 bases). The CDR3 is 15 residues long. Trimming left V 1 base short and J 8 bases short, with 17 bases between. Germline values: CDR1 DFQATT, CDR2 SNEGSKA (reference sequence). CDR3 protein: CSARVHEGEREKLFF. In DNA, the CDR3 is TGCAGTGCTAGAGTTCACGAAGGGGAAAGGGAAAAACTGTTTTTT.

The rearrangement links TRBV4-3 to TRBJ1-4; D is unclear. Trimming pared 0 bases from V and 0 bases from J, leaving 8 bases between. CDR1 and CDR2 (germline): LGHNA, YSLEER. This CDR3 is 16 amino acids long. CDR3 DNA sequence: TGCGCCAGCAGCCAAGACGGCCGTTCAACTAATGAAAAACTGTTTTTT. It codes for CASSQDGRSTNEKLFF.

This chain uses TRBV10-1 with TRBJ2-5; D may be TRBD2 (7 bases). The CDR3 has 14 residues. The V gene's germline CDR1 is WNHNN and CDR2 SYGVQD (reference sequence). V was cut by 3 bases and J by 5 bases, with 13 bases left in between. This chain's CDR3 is CASSDGGRLETQYF. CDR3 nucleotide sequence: TGCGCCAGCAGTGACGGGGGGCGCCTGGAGACCCAGTACTTC.

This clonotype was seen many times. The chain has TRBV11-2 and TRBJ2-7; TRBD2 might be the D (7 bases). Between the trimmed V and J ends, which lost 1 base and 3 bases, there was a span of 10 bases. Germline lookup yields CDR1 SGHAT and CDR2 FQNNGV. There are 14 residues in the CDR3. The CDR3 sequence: CASSLGGGGYEQYF. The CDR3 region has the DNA TGTGCCAGCAGCTTAGGCGGGGGCGGCTACGAGCAGTACTTC.

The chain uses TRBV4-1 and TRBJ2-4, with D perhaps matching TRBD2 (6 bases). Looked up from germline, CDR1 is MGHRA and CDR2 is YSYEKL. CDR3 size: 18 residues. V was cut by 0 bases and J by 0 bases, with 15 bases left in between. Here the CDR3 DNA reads TGCGCCAGCAGCCAAGATTTGGAGGGTTTGTTAGCCAAAAACATTCAGTACTTC. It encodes CASSQDLEGLLAKNIQYF.

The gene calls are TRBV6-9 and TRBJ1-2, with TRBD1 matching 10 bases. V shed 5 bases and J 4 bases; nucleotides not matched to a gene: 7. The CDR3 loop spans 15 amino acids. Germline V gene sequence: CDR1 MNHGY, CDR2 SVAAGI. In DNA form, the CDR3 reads TGTGCCAGCAGTAATATCGGGACAGGGGCCTATGGCTACACCTTC. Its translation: CASSNIGTGAYGYTF.

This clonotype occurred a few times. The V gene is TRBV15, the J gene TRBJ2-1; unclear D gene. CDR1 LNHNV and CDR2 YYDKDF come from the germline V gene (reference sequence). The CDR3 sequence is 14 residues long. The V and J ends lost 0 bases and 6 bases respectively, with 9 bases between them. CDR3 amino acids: CATSREVETNEQFF. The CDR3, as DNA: TGTGCCACCAGCAGAGAAGTTGAGACCAATGAGCAGTTCTTC. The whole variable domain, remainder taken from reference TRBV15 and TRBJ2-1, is DAMVIQNPRYQVTQFGKPVTLSCSQTLNHNVMYWYQQKSSQAPKLLFHYYDKDFNNEADTPDNFQSRRPNTSFCFLDIRSPGLGDTAMYLCATSREVETNEQFFGPGTRLTVL.

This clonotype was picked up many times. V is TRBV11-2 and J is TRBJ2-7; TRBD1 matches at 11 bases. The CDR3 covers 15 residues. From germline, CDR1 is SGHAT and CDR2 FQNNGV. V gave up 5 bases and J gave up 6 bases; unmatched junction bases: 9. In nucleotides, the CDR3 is TGTGCCAGCAGCACGAGGGACAGGGGGTTGGGCGAGCAGTACTTC. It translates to CASSTRDRGLGEQYF.

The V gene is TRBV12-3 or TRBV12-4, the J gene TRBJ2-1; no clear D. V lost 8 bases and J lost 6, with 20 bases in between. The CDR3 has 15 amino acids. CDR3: CASSSRLIGSNEQFF. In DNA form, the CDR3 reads TGTGCCAGCTCATCAAGATTAATCGGGTCCAATGAGCAGTTCTTC.

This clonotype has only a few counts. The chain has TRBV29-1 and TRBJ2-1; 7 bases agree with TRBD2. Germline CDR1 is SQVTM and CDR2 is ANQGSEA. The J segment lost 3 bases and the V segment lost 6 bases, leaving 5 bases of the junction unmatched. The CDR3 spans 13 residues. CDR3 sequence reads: CSVGGGYYNEQFF. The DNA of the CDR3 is TGCAGCGTCGGGGGAGGGTACTACAATGAGCAGTTCTTC.

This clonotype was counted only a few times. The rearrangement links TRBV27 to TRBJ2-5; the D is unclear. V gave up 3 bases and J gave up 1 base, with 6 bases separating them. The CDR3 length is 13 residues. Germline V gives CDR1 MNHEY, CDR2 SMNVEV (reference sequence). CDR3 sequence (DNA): TGTGCCAGCAGTTTCCTCCCCCAAGAGACCCAGTACTTC. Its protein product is CASSFLPQETQYF.

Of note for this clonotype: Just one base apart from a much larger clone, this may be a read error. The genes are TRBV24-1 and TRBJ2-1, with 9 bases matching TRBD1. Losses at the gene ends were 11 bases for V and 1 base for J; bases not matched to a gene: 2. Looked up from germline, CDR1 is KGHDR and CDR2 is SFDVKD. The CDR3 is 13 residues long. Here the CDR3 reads CAIGTGSYNEQFF. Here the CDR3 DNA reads TGTGCCATCGGGACAGGGTCCTACAATGAGCAGTTCTTC.

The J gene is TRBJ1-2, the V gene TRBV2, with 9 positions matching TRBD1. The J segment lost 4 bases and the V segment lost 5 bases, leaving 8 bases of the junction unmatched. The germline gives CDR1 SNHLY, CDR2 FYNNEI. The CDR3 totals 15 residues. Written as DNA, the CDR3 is TGTGCCAGCAGTTCCTCGACAGGGGGGATCTATGGCTACACCTTC. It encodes CASSSSTGGIYGYTF. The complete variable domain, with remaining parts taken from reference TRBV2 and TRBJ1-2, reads EPEVTQTPSHQVTQMGQEVILRCVPISNHLYFYWYRQILGQKVEFLVSFYNNEISEKSEIFDDQFSVERPDGSNFTLKIRSTKLEDSAMYFCASSSSTGGIYGYTFGSGTRLTVV.

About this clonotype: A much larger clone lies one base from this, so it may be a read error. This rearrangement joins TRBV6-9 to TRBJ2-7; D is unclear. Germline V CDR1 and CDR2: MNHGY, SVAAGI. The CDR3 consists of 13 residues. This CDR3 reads CARSYEYSYEQYF. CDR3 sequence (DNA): TGTGCCCGCAGTTACGAATACTCCTACGAGCAGTACTTC.

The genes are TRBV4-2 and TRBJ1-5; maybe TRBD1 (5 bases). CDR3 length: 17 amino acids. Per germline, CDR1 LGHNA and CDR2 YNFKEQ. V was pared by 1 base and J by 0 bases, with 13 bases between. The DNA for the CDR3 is TGTGCCAGCAGCCAAGTGGGGGGGGATTATAGCAATCAGCCCCAGCATTTT. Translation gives CASSQVGGDYSNQPQHF.